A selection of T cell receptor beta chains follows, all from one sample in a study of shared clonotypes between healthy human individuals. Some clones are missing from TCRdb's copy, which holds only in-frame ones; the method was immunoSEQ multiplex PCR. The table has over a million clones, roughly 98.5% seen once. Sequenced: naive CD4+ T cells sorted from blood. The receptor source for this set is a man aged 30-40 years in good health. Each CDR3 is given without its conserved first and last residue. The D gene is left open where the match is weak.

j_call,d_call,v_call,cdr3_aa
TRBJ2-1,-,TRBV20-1,SASDLSKQF
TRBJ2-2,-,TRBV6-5,ASSLSGENTGELF
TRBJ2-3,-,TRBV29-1,SVGGTASSTDTQY
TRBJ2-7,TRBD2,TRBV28,ASSLRRGSFYEQY
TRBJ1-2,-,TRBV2,ASSGLGATGYT
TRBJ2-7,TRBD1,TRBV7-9,ASSLSRGQGPYEQY
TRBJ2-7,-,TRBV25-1,ASSEIYEQY
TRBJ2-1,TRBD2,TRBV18,ASSPRPGLAGENEQF
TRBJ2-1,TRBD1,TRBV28,ASSQPGQGSAGEQF
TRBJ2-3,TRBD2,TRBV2,ASSEFLGTRITDTQY
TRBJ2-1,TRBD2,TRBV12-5,ASGSPSGRAYNEQF
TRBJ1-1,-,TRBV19,ASSIGTDTEAF
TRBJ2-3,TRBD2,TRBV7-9,ASSVSGRGDTQY
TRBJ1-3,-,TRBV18,ASSPLLGVSSGNTIY